The 32 T cell receptor beta chains below all came from one sample that was sequenced in a study of cytomegalovirus exposure and HLA in healthy donors. PCR was performed using 60 Vbeta and 13 Jbeta primers. Clones were sequenced by immunoSEQ multiplex PCR, and TCRdb holds only the in-frame ones, with some missing. The repertoire consists of roughly 110,000 clones, with 82% occurring once and the leading ten covering just under 2.5%. The sample comprised PBMCs. The receptors originated from a young woman in good health and CMV-seronegative.

This chain connects TRBV19 to TRBJ1-1, with D perhaps TRBD1 (5 bases). Germline V gene lookup returns CDR1 LNHDA and CDR2 SQIVND (reference sequence). The CDR3 totals 13 residues. The V gene lost 5 bases and the J gene lost 3 bases, with 10 bases spanning the gap. In DNA form, the CDR3 reads TGTGCCAGTAGTTCGCAGGGTTACACTGAAGCTTTCTTT. This encodes CASSSQGYTEAFF.

The sample holds one count of this clone. This chain joins TRBV11-2 and TRBJ2-7; the D gene is possibly TRBD2 (5 bases). Germline lookup yields CDR1 SGHAT and CDR2 FQNNGV. Trimming removed 0 bases from V and 3 bases from J, with 15 bases in between. The CDR3 runs 16 residues. The CDR3 nucleotides are TGTGCCAGCAGCTTAGATTTGCGGGTGAAGGGCTACGAGCAGTACTTC. This translates into CASSLDLRVKGYEQYF.

V usage is TRBV6-5 and J usage is TRBJ2-7; 9 bases align to TRBD1. The CDR3 covers 14 residues. CDR1 is MNHEY, CDR2 SVGAGI, per germline. V gave up 8 bases and J gave up 0 bases; unmatched junction bases: 5. This CDR3 reads CASSPGQGSYEQYF. The CDR3 region has the DNA TGTGCCAGCTCGCCGGGACAGGGCTCCTACGAGCAGTACTTC.

The chain has TRBV29-1 and TRBJ2-7; 7 bases are a match to TRBD1. The V gene's germline CDR1 is SQVTM and CDR2 ANQGSEA. The CDR3 totals 13 residues. V shed 7 bases and J 4 bases; nucleotides not matched to a gene: 10. The CDR3 protein is CSATGESKYEQYF. The CDR3 DNA follows: TGCAGCGCTACAGGGGAATCGAAGTACGAGCAGTACTTC.

This chain links TRBV27 with TRBJ1-1; the D gene is possibly TRBD1 (5 bases). CDR3 length: 16 residues. V dropped 3 bases and J dropped 1 base, with 15 bases sitting between them. Germline assignment: CDR1 MNHEY and CDR2 SMNVEV (reference sequence). CDR3 in DNA: TGTGCCAGCAGTTTGGGACCGGGACTTCAGAACACTGAAGCTTTCTTT. This gives the protein CASSLGPGLQNTEAFF.

The rearrangement uses TRBV7-8 and TRBJ2-5; 8 bases are shared with TRBD2. Losses at the gene ends were 5 bases for V and 5 bases for J; bases not matched to a gene: 7. The length of the CDR3 is 14 residues. The germline V gene encodes CDR1 SGHVS and CDR2 FQNEAQ. CDR3 sequence reads: CASSPRGAGETQYF. Written as DNA, the CDR3 is TGTGCCAGCAGCCCGCGGGGGGCCGGGGAGACCCAGTACTTC. The variable domain in full, with the rest retrieved from reference TRBV7-8 and TRBJ2-5, is GAGVSQSPRYKVAKRGQDVALRCDPISGHVSLFWYQQALGQGPEFLTYFQNEAQLDKSGLPSDRFFAERPEGSVSTLKIQRTQQEDSAVYLCASSPRGAGETQYFGPGTRLLVL.

This chain connects TRBV19 to TRBJ2-5, with D perhaps TRBD1 (6 bases). Trimming pared 4 bases from V and 3 bases from J, leaving 12 bases between. There are 14 residues in the CDR3. Germline V gene data show CDR1 as LNHDA and CDR2 as SQIVND (reference sequence). CDR3 DNA: TGTGCCAGTAGTACCCGGACAGTTAAAGAGACCCAGTACTTC. This codes for CASSTRTVKETQYF.

This chain uses TRBV7-9 with TRBJ2-2; TRBD2 agrees at 8 bases. This CDR3 contains 14 residues. Germline trimming cut 3 bases from V and 4 bases from J; bases unmatched to any gene: 1. Germline V gene lookup returns CDR1 SEHNR and CDR2 FQNEAQ (reference sequence). CDR3 sequence (DNA): TGTGCCAGCAGCTTCACTAGCGGCACCGGGGAGCTGTTTTTT. It translates to CASSFTSGTGELFF.

As to this clone: The same CDR3 can be traced to other DNA sequences in this sample. The rearrangement joins TRBV7-6 to TRBJ2-7, with D tentatively TRBD2 (7 bases). The CDR3 runs 16 residues. The germline V gene has CDR1 SGHVS and CDR2 FNYEAQ. With 2 bases removed from V and 0 bases from J, the gap between germline ends came to 14 bases. CDR3 DNA sequence: TGTGCCAGCAGCTTACAAGGGGGGGTAGGCTCCTACGAGCAGTACTTC. Protein product: CASSLQGGVGSYEQYF. The variable domain in full, with the rest retrieved from reference TRBV7-6 and TRBJ2-7, is GAGVSQSPRYKVTKRGQDVALRCDPISGHVSLYWYRQALGQGPEFLTYFNYEAQQDKSGLPNDRFSAERPEGSISTLTIQRTEQRDSAMYRCASSLQGGVGSYEQYFGPGTRLTVT.

J is TRBJ1-1 and V is TRBV16; D unresolved. The CDR3 extends over 13 amino acids. Trimming removed 0 bases from V and 12 bases from J, with 14 bases in between. CDR1 KGHSY and CDR2 FQNENV come from the germline V gene. The CDR3 DNA is TGTGCCAGCAGCCAATCGCCTGACTCTCTGACTTTCTTT. It yields the protein CASSQSPDSLTFF.

This clone appeared a single time. Written as DNA, the CDR3 is TGTGCCAGCAGACCCGGACAGGCTAGGGAAGCTTTCTTT. Residues: CASRPGQAREAFF. V and J are TRBV28 and TRBJ1-1; TRBD1 matches at 7 bases. Looked up from germline, CDR1 is MDHEN and CDR2 is SYDVKM. This CDR3 spans 13 amino acids. V was clipped by 6 bases and J by 8 bases; unmatched bases: 9.

The chain carries TRBV9 and TRBJ1-2; D gene ambiguous. Germline V CDR1 and CDR2: SGDLS, YYNGEE. V lost 0 bases and J 3 bases, leaving 9 bases between the germline ends. This CDR3 has 14 amino acids. The CDR3 reads CASSVASDYYGYTF. The CDR3 DNA sequence: TGTGCCAGCAGCGTAGCCTCCGACTACTATGGCTACACCTTC.

This clone was recorded once. The CDR3 region is CASSRGNPYSNQPQHF. The CDR3 nucleotides are TGTGCCAGCAGTAGAGGAAACCCTTATAGCAATCAGCCCCAGCATTTT. The chain has TRBV5-8 and TRBJ1-5; no reliable D call. V lost 5 bases and J lost 0, with 15 bases in between. The length of the CDR3 is 16 residues. The germline V gene has CDR1 SGHTS and CDR2 YDEGEE.

The chain has TRBV2 and TRBJ2-1; the match to TRBD2 covers 11 bases. Germline CDR1 SNHLY, CDR2 FYNNEI. Trimming at V came to 4 bases and at J to 7 bases, leaving 6 bases not matched to a gene. This CDR3 has 15 residues. In nucleotides, the CDR3 is TGTGCCAGCAGTGTGGGTAGCGGGAGGGAAAATGAGCAGTTCTTC. As protein: CASSVGSGRENEQFF.

V usage is TRBV28 and J usage is TRBJ1-5; D unresolved. Germline V gene data show CDR1 as MDHEN and CDR2 as SYDVKM. The CDR3 loop spans 15 amino acids. V was trimmed by 2 bases and J by 5 bases, leaving 13 bases between them. CDR3 residues: CASSLTGGWDQPQHF. CDR3 in DNA: TGTGCCAGCAGTTTAACCGGCGGATGGGATCAGCCCCAGCATTTT.

This clone occurred a few times. The chain uses TRBV6-1 and TRBJ1-5; D not resolved. The CDR3 has 16 residues. V was trimmed by 3 bases and J by 0 bases, leaving 12 bases between them. The germline CDR1 and CDR2 sequences are MNHNS and SASEGT. The CDR3 spells CASSDVPGYSNQPQHF. CDR3 sequence (DNA): TGTGCCAGCAGTGACGTTCCCGGTTATAGCAATCAGCCCCAGCATTTT.

The gene calls are TRBV11-3 and TRBJ1-1; D possibly corresponds to TRBD1 (5 bases). The CDR3 runs to 14 residues. V shed 5 bases and J shed 0 bases, with 10 bases lying between them. Germline CDR1 SGHNT, CDR2 YENEEA. The CDR3 protein is CASSPGGMNTEAFF. CDR3 in DNA: TGTGCCAGCAGCCCGGGGGGGATGAACACTGAAGCTTTCTTT. The full variable domain, completed using reference TRBV11-3 and TRBJ1-1, is EAGVVQSPRYKIIEKKQPVAFWCNPISGHNTLYWYLQNLGQGPELLIRYENEEAVDDSQLPKDRFSAERLKGVDSTLKIQPAELGDSAVYLCASSPGGMNTEAFFGQGTRLTVV.

The chain recombines TRBV19 with TRBJ1-5; D possibly corresponds to TRBD1 (6 bases). CDR3 size: 14 residues. Trimming pared 3 bases from V and 3 bases from J, leaving 9 bases between. CDR1 is LNHDA, CDR2 SQIVND, per germline (reference sequence). The CDR3 DNA sequence: TGTGCCAGTAGTATCAGGGGTGACAATCAGCCCCAGCATTTT. The encoded protein is CASSIRGDNQPQHF.

The chain is built from TRBV14 and TRBJ2-1; no clear D. V was trimmed by 0 bases and J by 7 bases, leaving 4 bases between them. Looked up from germline, CDR1 is SGHDN and CDR2 is FVKESK. The CDR3 sequence is 12 residues long. In nucleotides, the CDR3 is TGTGCCAGCAGCCAAGATCGGAATGAGCAGTTCTTC. As protein: CASSQDRNEQFF.

The chain recombines TRBV7-9 with TRBJ1-5; the D gene is possibly TRBD1 (6 bases). V was trimmed by 4 bases and J by 7 bases, leaving 8 bases between them. Germline CDR1 SEHNR, CDR2 FQNEAQ (reference sequence). The CDR3 consists of 12 residues. The CDR3 spells CASSSQGQPQHF. In nucleotides, the CDR3 is TGTGCCAGCAGCTCCCAGGGGCAGCCCCAGCATTTT. Full variable domain (rest looked up from reference TRBV7-9 and TRBJ1-5): DTGVSQNPRHKITKRGQNVTFRCDPISEHNRLYWYRQTLGQGPEFLTYFQNEAQLEKSRLLSDRFSAERPKGSFSTLEIQRTEQGDSAMYLCASSSQGQPQHFGDGTRLSIL.

For the CDR3, the DNA is TGCGCCAGCAGCTCTACCGGGACAGGGGGCTCCTACTACGAGCAGTACTTC. Residues: CASSSTGTGGSYYEQYF. This chain connects TRBV5-1 to TRBJ2-7; 12 bases agree with TRBD1. The CDR3 loop spans 17 amino acids. The J segment lost 3 bases and the V segment lost 3 bases, leaving 10 bases of the junction unmatched. CDR1 and CDR2 from the germline V gene are SGHRS and YFSETQ.

V usage is TRBV19 and J usage is TRBJ2-7; D possibly corresponds to TRBD2 (6 bases). This CDR3 comprises 14 residues. The V gene's germline CDR1 is LNHDA and CDR2 SQIVND (reference sequence). The V end lost 5 bases, the J end lost 3 bases, and 14 bases lay between the germline ends. CDR3 sequence: CASSPTAGYYEQYF. DNA of the CDR3: TGTGCCAGTAGTCCCACAGCGGGCTACTACGAGCAGTACTTC.

This clone was counted a few times. This chain connects TRBV28 to TRBJ1-1; no clear D gene. V was shortened by 6 bases and J by 4 bases, with 18 bases between the two germline ends. The V gene's germline CDR1 is MDHEN and CDR2 SYDVKM. The CDR3 runs to 15 residues. In nucleotides, the CDR3 is TGTGCCAGCAGCTATTTCCACGTTGGGAGCACTGAAGCTTTCTTT. Translating gives CASSYFHVGSTEAFF.

The J gene is TRBJ1-1, the V gene TRBV11-2; 9 nucleotides match TRBD1. J lost 5 bases, V lost 5 bases, and 9 bases had no gene match. Per germline, CDR1 SGHAT and CDR2 FQNNGV. This CDR3 has 15 amino acids. The CDR3 DNA sequence: TGTGCCAGCAGCCCTACAGGGGGCGCGGGAACTGAAGCTTTCTTT. Translating gives CASSPTGGAGTEAFF.

This chain connects TRBV11-2 to TRBJ1-6; 10 bases line up with TRBD1. The CDR3 is 17 residues long. CDR1 SGHAT and CDR2 FQNNGV come from the germline V gene. Trimming took 5 bases from V and 9 from J; bases not matched to a gene: 13. This CDR3 reads CASSPELTGGGGSPLHF. CDR3 DNA sequence: TGTGCCAGCAGCCCCGAATTGACAGGGGGCGGGGGTTCACCCCTCCACTTT.

The V call is TRBV5-1, the J call TRBJ2-1; TRBD1 matches 7 bases. Germline trimming cut 2 bases from V and 6 bases from J; bases unmatched to any gene: 8. The germline gives CDR1 SGHRS, CDR2 YFSETQ. The CDR3 spans 15 residues. This CDR3 is CASSFSGQSVNEQFF. DNA for the CDR3: TGCGCCAGCAGCTTTTCGGGACAGAGTGTCAATGAGCAGTTCTTC.

This clone has just a few counts. The chain is built from TRBV5-6 and TRBJ1-3; 9 bases are a match to TRBD1. V was clipped by 2 bases and J by 4 bases; unmatched bases: 4. The CDR3 is 15 amino acids. Germline CDR1 and CDR2: SGHDT and YYEEEE. The CDR3 reads CASSFGTGQGNTIYF. For the CDR3, the DNA is TGTGCCAGCAGCTTCGGGACAGGGCAGGGAAACACCATATATTTT.

This chain links TRBV6-6 with TRBJ2-1; 7 bases fit TRBD1. CDR3 length: 14 amino acids. The V gene end was trimmed by 4 bases and the J gene end by 2 bases; junction bases not matched to a gene: 2. CDR1 is MNHNY and CDR2 is SVGAGI in the germline V gene (reference sequence). CDR3 DNA sequence: TGTGCCAGCAGTTCCGACAGGGCCTACAATGAGCAGTTCTTC. It yields the protein CASSSDRAYNEQFF.

V is TRBV29-1 and J is TRBJ2-3; 9 nucleotides align to TRBD2. The V segment lost 4 bases and the J segment 4 bases; nucleotides outside the gene matches: 9. Germline V gene data show CDR1 as SQVTM and CDR2 as ANQGSEA. This CDR3 has 15 residues. The CDR3 DNA sequence: TGCAGCGTTGGCTCGCGGGGGGGCCTCCCAGATACGCAGTATTTT. Its protein product is CSVGSRGGLPDTQYF.

The V call is TRBV6-1, the J call TRBJ1-3; a possible D gene is TRBD1 (6 bases). Germline CDR1 and CDR2: MNHNS and SASEGT. The CDR3 sequence is 15 residues long. Deletions cut 7 bases from V and 5 bases from J, with 18 bases between. The CDR3 DNA follows: TGTGCCAGCACCTCATATAGGACAGCCAGAAACACCATATATTTT. It codes for CASTSYRTARNTIYF.

The chain links TRBV11-3 to TRBJ2-5, with 12 positions matching TRBD2. CDR3 length: 15 amino acids. Germline values: CDR1 SGHNT, CDR2 YENEEA. Trimming at V came to 5 bases and at J to 5 bases, leaving 6 bases not matched to a gene. The CDR3 DNA reads TGTGCCAGCAGCCAACGGACTAGCGGGGTCGAGACCCAGTACTTC. Amino acids: CASSQRTSGVETQYF. The variable domain in full, completed from reference TRBV11-3 and TRBJ2-5, reads EAGVVQSPRYKIIEKKQPVAFWCNPISGHNTLYWYLQNLGQGPELLIRYENEEAVDDSQLPKDRFSAERLKGVDSTLKIQPAELGDSAVYLCASSQRTSGVETQYFGPGTRLLVL.

This rearrangement joins TRBV15 to TRBJ2-2; TRBD2 is a possible D gene (5 bases). V gave up 0 bases and J gave up 4 bases, with 9 bases separating them. Germline V CDR1 and CDR2: LNHNV, YYDKDF (reference sequence). The CDR3 runs 15 residues. CDR3 DNA: TGTGCCACCAGCAGAGATCGCGGGCGCACCGGGGAGCTGTTTTTT. Translating gives CATSRDRGRTGELFF.